A single TCR beta chain is shown here with its context. Participants reported their clinical history, and cohort assignment relied on those reports. The CDR3 covers 13 residues. CDR1 LGHDT and CDR2 YNNKEL come from the germline V gene (reference sequence). Deletions cut 0 bases from V and 7 bases from J, with 9 bases between. This entry comes from a study of blood T cell repertoires in COVID-19. On the study more broadly: Acute-phase and convalescent COVID-19 samples originated in the United States, Italy and Spain. From T cells, B-cell-depleted T cells, or PBMCs came the material, which was cDNA or gDNA.

Only in-frame clones appear in the TCRdb table, and some are missing; sequencing was by immunoSEQ multiplex PCR. The sample lists hundreds of thousands of clones, roughly nine tenths occurring once. Input material: PBMCs or T cells enriched from blood (not recorded which). This chain joins TRBV3-1 (or the pseudogene TRBV3-2) and TRBJ2-5; D gene uncertain. This receptor was obtained from a man between 60 and 70 years old who had recovered from COVID-19. CDR3 sequence (DNA): TGTGCCAGCAGCCAAGATCGGGTTGGGACCCAGTACTTC. Amino acid sequence: CASSQDRVGTQYF.